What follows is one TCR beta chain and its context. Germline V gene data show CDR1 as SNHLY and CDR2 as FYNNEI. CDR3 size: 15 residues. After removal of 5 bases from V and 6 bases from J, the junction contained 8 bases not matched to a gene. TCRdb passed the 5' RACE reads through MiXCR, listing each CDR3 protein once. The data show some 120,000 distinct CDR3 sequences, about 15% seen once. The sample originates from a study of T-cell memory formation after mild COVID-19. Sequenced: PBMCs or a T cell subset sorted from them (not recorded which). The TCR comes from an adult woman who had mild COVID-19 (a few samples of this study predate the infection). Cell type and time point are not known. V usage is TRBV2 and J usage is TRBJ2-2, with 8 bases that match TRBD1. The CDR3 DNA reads TGTGCCAGCAGTAAAGAGATACAGGGGGCCGGGGAGCTGTTTTTT. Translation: CASSKEIQGAGELFF.